This is a list of T cell receptor beta chains from one sample in a study of high-grade serous ovarian cancer treatment subgroups. TCRdb's copy holds only in-frame clones and misses some; the assay was immunoSEQ multiplex PCR. Of 800 or so clones detected, 70% to 80% appear once; the ten largest clones hold more than 15%. The material sequenced was tumor tissue. The source of these receptors is a human donor with high-grade serous ovarian cancer. The CDR3 runs from the conserved cysteine through the conserved F or W. The D gene is left open where the match is weak. The size entry is marked missing in some rows and otherwise reads once, few, many or a size class.

clone size,J gene,V gene,D gene,CDR3 DNA,CDR3 protein
-,TRBJ2-7,TRBV7-9,TRBD2,TGTGCCAGCAGCCCCCCCGGACTAGCGTACGAGCAGTACTTC,CASSPPGLAYEQYF
-,TRBJ1-5,TRBV19,-,TGTGCCAGTAGCCAGTGGGTGGAAAGCAATCAGCCCCAGCATTTT,CASSQWVESNQPQHF
-,TRBJ1-1,TRBV28,TRBD1,TGTGCCAGCAGTATACTCGACAGGGTGAACACTGAAGCTTTCTTT,CASSILDRVNTEAFF
-,TRBJ2-7,TRBV10-2,TRBD2,TGCGCCAGCAGTCTACTAGCGGGAGGGTACGAGCAGTACTTC,CASSLLAGGYEQYF
-,TRBJ2-2,TRBV11-2,-,TGTGCCAGCAGCCAGGGTCACGGCACCGGGGAGCTGTTTTTT,CASSQGHGTGELFF
-,TRBJ2-3,TRBV20-1,-,TGCAGTGCAAGGGGACGGGATACGCAGTATTTT,CSARGRDTQYF
-,TRBJ1-2,TRBV10-3,-,TGTGCCATCAGTGAGTCCACGGATCGCTATGGCTACACCTTC,CAISESTDRYGYTF
-,TRBJ2-7,TRBV10-1,-,TGCGCCAGCAGTGGGTCGGGACCCGGCTACGAGCAGTACTTC,CASSGSGPGYEQYF
-,TRBJ2-7,TRBV6-6,-,TGTGCCAGCAGTAAACTAGCAGGCGAGCAGTACTTC,CASSKLAGEQYF
-,TRBJ1-1,TRBV28,-,TGTGCCAGCCGCAGGGGAGGACTGCGGAACACTGAAGCTTTCTTT,CASRRGGLRNTEAFF
-,TRBJ1-4,TRBV25-1,TRBD1,TGTGCCAGCAGTGAGGGACAGGTTACTAATGAAAAACTGTTTTTT,CASSEGQVTNEKLFF
-,TRBJ1-1,TRBV28,-,TGTGCCAGCAGTTTAACGATAGACGGAGGAGGCACTGAAGCTTTCTTT,CASSLTIDGGGTEAFF
-,TRBJ1-1,TRBV7-9,TRBD1,TGTGCCAGCAGCCAGGGACAGGGTAACACTGAAGCTTTCTTT,CASSQGQGNTEAFF
few,TRBJ2-2,TRBV9,-,TGTGCCAGCAGCGCCCTAGTCACCGGGGAGCTGTTTTTT,CASSALVTGELFF
-,TRBJ2-5,TRBV7-9,-,TGTGCCAGCAGCCCGGACGGCCAGGTGGAGACCCAGTACTTC,CASSPDGQVETQYF